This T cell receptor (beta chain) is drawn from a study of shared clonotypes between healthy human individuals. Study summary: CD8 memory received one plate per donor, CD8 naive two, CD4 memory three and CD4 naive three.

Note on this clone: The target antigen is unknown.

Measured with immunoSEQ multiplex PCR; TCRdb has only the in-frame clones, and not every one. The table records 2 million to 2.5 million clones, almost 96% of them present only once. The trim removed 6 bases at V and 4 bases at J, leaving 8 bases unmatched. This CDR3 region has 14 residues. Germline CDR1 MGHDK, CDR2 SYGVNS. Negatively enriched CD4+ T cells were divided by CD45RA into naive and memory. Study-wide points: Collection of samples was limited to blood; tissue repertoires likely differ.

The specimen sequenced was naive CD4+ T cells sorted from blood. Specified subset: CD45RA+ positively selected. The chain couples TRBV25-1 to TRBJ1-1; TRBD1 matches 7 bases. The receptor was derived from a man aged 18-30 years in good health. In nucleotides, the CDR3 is TGTGCCAGCAGGGATACAGGGGCGAGCACTGAAGCTTTCTTT. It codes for CASRDTGASTEAFF.